This T cell receptor beta chain was retrieved from a study of immune heterogeneity within non-small cell lung tumors listed by TCRdb under 2018. About the study as a whole: By histology, the tumors were a handful of squamous cell carcinomas, over eight non-squamous carcinomas and 1 tumor not otherwise specified. For mutant peptides 8 to 11 amino acids long, netMHCpan-3.0 predicted neoantigen binding to the HLA alleles of each patient. Whole-exome sequencing, RNA-seq and TCR beta repertoire sequencing were combined for multiple spatially distinct regions from each NSCLC tumor so that intratumoral immune heterogeneity could be examined. TCR repertoires were analyzed from approximately 60 tumor loci of some 14 patients, whereas transcriptome data were available for only approximately 43 loci from about a dozen patients.

This clonotype is identified as medium-sized (0.01 to 0.1%). Its antigen has not been determined. No base quality information exists; no much larger clone differs at one position. A multiplex PCR system amplified the TCR beta CDR3 region, with a first 10-cycle round using 32 V-gene forward and 13 J-gene reverse primers. A QIAGEN Multiplex PCR Kit was used for first-round PCR, and the primer sequences were filed in Chinese patent CN105087789A. Illumina universal primers were added in a second PCR round performed with the Phusion High-Fidelity PCR Kit. The TCR libraries underwent paired-end sequencing with a read length of 151 bp on the Illumina HiSeq X Ten platform. From the authors' description of their analysis: Cutadapt was used to discard reads without multiplex PCR primers, PEAR merged the read pairs, and MiXCR with default settings called the CDR3 regions. Shannon entropy measured repertoire diversity, while clonality was calculated as one minus the Shannon entropy divided by the ln of the count of productive unique sequences. A clonotype counted as a dominant or high-frequency T-cell clone when its frequency was 0.5% or higher. In-frame beta chains were kept once TCRdb had trimmed the public reads at Q25 with fastp and called clones with MiXCR. Under each unique CDR3 protein, matching rows form one entry showing the most common genes and DNA. TCRdb assigned the V and J calls; the authors' analysis was not used. Within this sample are around 6,700 distinct CDR3 sequences, with approximately 23% of them counted one time only. The ten largest account for less than 10% of the sample.

Overall results and qualifications from the work: Identical dominant CDR3B clonotypes recurred across loci within a patient, yet different tumor locations also harbored unique high-frequency clones. A moderate positive correlation (R around 0.35), which was statistically significant, linked local T-cell repertoire clonality to local tumor mutational burden. For the most part, high-frequency TCR beta clonotypes differed from one individual patient to another.

Genomic DNA extracted from bulk tumor tissue served as TCR template, with 600 ng gDNA amplified per sample. During surgery, multiple biopsies were taken from each primary tumor and placed as far apart as possible within the tumor mass. The study cohort was described as untreated, and patients were newly diagnosed NSCLC cases undergoing curative surgery. Donors were 15 newly diagnosed non-small cell lung cancer patients undergoing surgery with curative intent. Resected tumor masses were reviewed by two independent pathologists. Sequencing was performed only on DNA and RNA samples of high quality. In the germline V gene, CDR1 corresponds to MNHEY and CDR2 to SVGEGT. There are 13 amino acids in the CDR3, from cysteine to phenylalanine inclusive. The entry retains the CDR3 DNA only, 39 bases that are in frame from base 1. Trimming takes 0 bases from V and 5 bases from J, and the germline ends sit 5 bases apart.

The V gene is TRBV6-2 or TRBV6-3 and the J gene is TRBJ2-1; the D gene lacks a confident call. The sample consisted of lung tumor tissue. The receptor comes from a man in his 70s with non-small cell lung cancer. Read as DNA, the sequence is TGTGCCAGCAGTTACTCGGAGAACAATGAGCAGTTCTTC. Translated, it gives CASSYSENNEQFF.